The source of this T cell receptor beta chain is a study of blood T cell repertoires in COVID-19. As for the study in general: T cells, B-cell-depleted T cells, or PBMCs provided the cDNA or gDNA that served as material.

Concerning this clone: The sample contains more than one DNA sequence encoding this CDR3.

Trimming took 6 bases from V and 3 from J, leaving 12 bases between them. Germline V gene lookup returns CDR1 MNHEY and CDR2 SVGEGT. There are 13 residues in the CDR3. Assay used: immunoSEQ multiplex PCR; TCRdb lists only in-frame clones, some missing. The sample has some 270,000 clones; 80% to 85% are singletons. The specimen was peripheral blood. The TCR comes from a person between 70 and 80 years old with COVID-19, enrolled during active disease. The chain is built from TRBV6-2 or TRBV6-3 and TRBJ2-7; possibly TRBD2 for D (6 bases). The CDR3 protein is CASSRNGGYEQYF. The CDR3 coding sequence is TGTGCCAGCAGCCGAAACGGGGGCTACGAGCAGTACTTC.